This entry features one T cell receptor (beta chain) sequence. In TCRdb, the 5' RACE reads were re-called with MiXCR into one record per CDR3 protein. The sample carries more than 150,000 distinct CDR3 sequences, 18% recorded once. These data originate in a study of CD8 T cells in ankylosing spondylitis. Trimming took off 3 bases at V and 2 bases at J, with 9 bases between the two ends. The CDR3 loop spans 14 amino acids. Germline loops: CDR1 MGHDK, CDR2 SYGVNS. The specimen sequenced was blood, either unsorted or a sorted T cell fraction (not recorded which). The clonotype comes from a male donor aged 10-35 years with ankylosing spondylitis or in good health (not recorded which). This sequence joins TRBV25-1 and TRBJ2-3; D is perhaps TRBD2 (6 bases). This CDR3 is CASSDGDFTDTQYF. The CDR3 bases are TGTGCCAGCAGTGATGGGGACTTCACAGATACGCAGTATTTT.